This entry describes one TCR beta chain. This entry belongs to a study of blood T cell repertoires in COVID-19. About the study: Nucleic acid was either cDNA or gDNA, and it came from T cells, B-cell-depleted T cells, or PBMCs.

The CDR3 is 13 amino acids. The germline CDR1 and CDR2 sequences are SNHLY and FYNNEI. V lost 7 bases to trimming and J lost 4 bases, with 11 bases between them. Clones were sequenced by immunoSEQ multiplex PCR, and TCRdb holds only the in-frame ones, with some missing. Counted here are about 350,000 clones, approximately 89% occurring once; the ten biggest clones make up approximately 4.1%. Enrolment of Seattle patients took place during active infection, and they were followed longitudinally. The sequenced sample was peripheral blood. J is TRBJ1-5 and V is TRBV2, with a tentative D call TRBD1 (6 bases). The clonotype originates from a woman aged 55-69 years with COVID-19, enrolled during active disease. The CDR3: CASKGDTNQPQHF. CDR3 sequence (DNA): TGTGCCAGCAAAGGGGACACTAATCAGCCCCAGCATTTT.